Below are 2 T cell receptor beta chains sequenced from a single sample in a study of blood T cell repertoires in COVID-19. Repertoires were generated with immunoSEQ multiplex PCR, while TCRdb's copy carries only in-frame clones and drops some. The table shows approximately 230,000 clones, with approximately 79% occurring only once. The sequenced material came from peripheral blood. These receptors originate from a woman aged 40-49 years with active or convalescent COVID-19.

The rearrangement links TRBV5-1 to TRBJ1-6; tentatively, D is TRBD1 (6 bases). Trimming took off 0 bases at V and 7 bases at J, with 17 bases between the two ends. The CDR3 runs 17 residues. Germline loops: CDR1 SGHRS, CDR2 YFSETQ. The CDR3 sequence is CASSLVPSGTPNSPLHF. CDR3 coding DNA: TGCGCCAGCAGCTTGGTGCCCTCCGGGACACCAAATTCACCCCTCCACTTT.

The chain links TRBV11-1 to TRBJ2-3; 11 bases line up with TRBD2. Germline V gene lookup returns CDR1 SGHAT and CDR2 FQDESV (reference sequence). The J segment lost 2 bases and the V segment lost 2 bases, leaving 3 bases of the junction unmatched. The CDR3 is made up of 16 amino acids. This CDR3 is CASSLKLAGATDTQYF. The CDR3 coding sequence is TGTGCCAGCAGCTTAAAACTAGCGGGGGCCACAGATACGCAGTATTTT.